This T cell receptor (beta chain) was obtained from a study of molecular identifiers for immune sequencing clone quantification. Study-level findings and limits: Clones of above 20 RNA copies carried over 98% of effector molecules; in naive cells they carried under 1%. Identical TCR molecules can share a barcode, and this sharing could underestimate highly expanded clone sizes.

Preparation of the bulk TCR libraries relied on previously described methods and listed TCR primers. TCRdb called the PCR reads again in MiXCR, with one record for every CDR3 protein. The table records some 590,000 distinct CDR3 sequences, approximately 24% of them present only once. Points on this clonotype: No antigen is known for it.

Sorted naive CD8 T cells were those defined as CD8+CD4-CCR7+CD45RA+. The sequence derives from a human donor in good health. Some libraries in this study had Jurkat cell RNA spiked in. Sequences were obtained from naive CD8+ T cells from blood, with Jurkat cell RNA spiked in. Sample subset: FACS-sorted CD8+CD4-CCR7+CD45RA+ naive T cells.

The CDR3 is CAWSSTGLNEKLFF. The CDR3 nucleotides are TGTGCCTGGAGTTCGACAGGTCTCAATGAAAAACTGTTTTTT. V usage is TRBV30 and J usage is TRBJ1-4, with D perhaps matching TRBD1 (6 bases). The CDR3 has 14 residues. Germline CDR1 reads GTSNPN; CDR2 reads SVGIG (reference sequence). Between the trimmed V and J ends, which lost 2 bases and 5 bases, there was a span of 12 bases.